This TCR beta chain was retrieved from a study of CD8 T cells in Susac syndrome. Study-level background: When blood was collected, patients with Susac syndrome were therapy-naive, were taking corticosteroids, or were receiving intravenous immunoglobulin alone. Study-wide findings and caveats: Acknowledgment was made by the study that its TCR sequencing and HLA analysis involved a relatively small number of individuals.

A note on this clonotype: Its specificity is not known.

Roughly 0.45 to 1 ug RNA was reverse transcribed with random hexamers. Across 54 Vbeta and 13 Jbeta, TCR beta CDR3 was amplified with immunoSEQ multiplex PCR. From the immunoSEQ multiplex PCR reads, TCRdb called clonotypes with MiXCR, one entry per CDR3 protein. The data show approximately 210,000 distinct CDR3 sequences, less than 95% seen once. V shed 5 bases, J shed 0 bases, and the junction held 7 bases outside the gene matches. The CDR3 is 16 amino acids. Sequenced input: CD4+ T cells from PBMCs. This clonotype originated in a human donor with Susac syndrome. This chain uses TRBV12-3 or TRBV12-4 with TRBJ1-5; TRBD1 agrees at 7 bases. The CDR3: CASSPGTDYSNQPQHF. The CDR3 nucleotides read TGTGCCAGCAGTCCCGGGACAGATTATAGCAATCAGCCCCAGCATTTT.